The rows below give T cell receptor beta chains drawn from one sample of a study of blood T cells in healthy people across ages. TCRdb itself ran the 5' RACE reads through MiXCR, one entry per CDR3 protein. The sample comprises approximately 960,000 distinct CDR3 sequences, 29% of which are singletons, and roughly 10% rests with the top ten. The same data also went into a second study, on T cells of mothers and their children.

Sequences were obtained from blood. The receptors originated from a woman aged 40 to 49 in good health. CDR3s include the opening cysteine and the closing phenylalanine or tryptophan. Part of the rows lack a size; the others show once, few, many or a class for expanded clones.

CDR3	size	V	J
CASSVAKGRYEQYF	-	TRBV12-3/TRBV12-4	-
CASSLGANGRTDTQYF	-	TRBV5-1	TRBJ2-3
CASSPLAGLSGDTQYF	few	TRBV18	TRBJ2-3
CASGLRGESGYTDTQYF	-	TRBV12-5	TRBJ2-3
CASSYYPGTRANEQYF	many	TRBV5-1	-
CASSALAGRTYNEQFF	-	TRBV6-1	TRBJ2-1
CASSVRTTADTQYF	-	TRBV9	TRBJ2-3
CASSMGRGPIQNTEAFF	-	TRBV19	TRBJ1-1
CSVSHSVRDYGYTF	-	TRBV29-1	TRBJ1-2
CASSPGEVALNTEAFF	many	TRBV18	TRBJ1-1
CATSSDRAFYGYTF	-	TRBV24-1	TRBJ1-2
CASSLSPGTSGGPPYF	-	TRBV7-2	TRBJ2-5
CASNSLAVTSTDTQYF	-	TRBV28	TRBJ2-3
CASTDGWQETQYF	many	TRBV6-2/TRBV6-3	TRBJ2-5
CASIPNGRQGTYEQCF	-	TRBV12-3/TRBV12-4	TRBJ2-7
CASSQFRDGLYGYTF	few	TRBV14	TRBJ1-2
CSVDGPNEDLAKNIQYF	many	TRBV29-1	TRBJ2-4
CASSLASTGIYGYTF	few	TRBV27	TRBJ1-2
CSASSGPDQPQHF	few	TRBV20-1	TRBJ1-5
CASSFRLAGIFYEQYF	many	TRBV12-3/TRBV12-4	TRBJ2-7
CAISERQGLAGDTDTQYF	many	TRBV10-3	TRBJ2-3
CASSYTDIATIYF	-	TRBV6-6	TRBJ1-3
CASSPGQGAYEQFF	few	TRBV27	TRBJ2-1